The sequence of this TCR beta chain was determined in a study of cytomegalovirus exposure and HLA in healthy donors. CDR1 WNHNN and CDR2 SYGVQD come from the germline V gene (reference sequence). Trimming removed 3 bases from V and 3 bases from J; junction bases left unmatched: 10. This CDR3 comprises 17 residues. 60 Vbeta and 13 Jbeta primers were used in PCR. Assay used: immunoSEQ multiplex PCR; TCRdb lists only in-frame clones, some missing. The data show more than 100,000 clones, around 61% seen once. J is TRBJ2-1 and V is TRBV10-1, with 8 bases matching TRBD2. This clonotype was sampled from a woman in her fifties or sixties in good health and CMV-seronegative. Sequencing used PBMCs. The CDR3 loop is CASSDLEVAGGYNEQFF. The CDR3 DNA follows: TGCGCCAGCAGTGACCTCGAAGTGGCGGGGGGCTACAATGAGCAGTTCTTC.